The rows below give T cell receptor beta chains drawn from one sample of a study of blood T cell repertoires in COVID-19. This table comes from immunoSEQ multiplex PCR, and its TCRdb copy is limited to in-frame clones, with some not included. The table shows over 75,000 clones, with approximately 90% occurring only once. What was sequenced was peripheral blood. The receptors were sampled from a human donor with active COVID-19. The donor label of this sample is uncertain. CDR3s leave out the opening cysteine and the closing phenylalanine or tryptophan. Each record gives: CDR3 protein, V gene, J gene.

CDR3: ASSLDGLNRRTTDTQY; V: TRBV11-2; J: TRBJ2-3
CDR3: ASSTSLGLAGGKSTDTQY; V: TRBV7-3; J: TRBJ2-3
CDR3: ASSDSGWYRLEAF; V: TRBV6-1; J: TRBJ1-1
CDR3: ASSIERQPQH; V: TRBV19; J: TRBJ1-5
CDR3: ASSSRLAGQETQY; V: TRBV7-9; J: TRBJ2-5
CDR3: ASSLSTPANEKLF; V: TRBV5-1; J: TRBJ1-4
CDR3: ASSRSTGGDGYT; V: TRBV14; J: TRBJ1-2
CDR3: ASSSSDRKPSTNEKLF; V: TRBV7-9; J: TRBJ1-4
CDR3: ASKIAGEHEAF; V: TRBV5-6; J: TRBJ1-1
CDR3: ASSQRQVANYGYT; V: TRBV4-1; J: TRBJ1-2
CDR3: ASSFEGNGYT; V: TRBV12-3/TRBV12-4; J: TRBJ1-2
CDR3: ASSSGQIQETQY; V: TRBV7-2; J: TRBJ2-5
CDR3: ASSPTGSPDGYT; V: TRBV18; J: TRBJ1-2
CDR3: ASSPEAAGLGEQF; V: TRBV5-1; J: TRBJ2-1
CDR3: ASSQITGTGYT; V: TRBV3-1/TRBV3-2; J: TRBJ1-2
CDR3: ASRTLTGEWSNQPQH; V: TRBV3-1/TRBV3-2; J: TRBJ1-5
CDR3: ASSVGWESSYNEQF; V: TRBV9; J: TRBJ2-1
CDR3: ASSRHIPGISGNTIY; V: TRBV3-1/TRBV3-2; J: TRBJ1-3
CDR3: ASSQGVGTEAF; V: TRBV5-6; J: TRBJ1-1
CDR3: AISDQGSNTGELF; V: TRBV10-3; J: TRBJ2-2
CDR3: ASSARQKSYSGNTIY; V: TRBV18; J: TRBJ1-3
CDR3: ARLSGAGLASCGQF; V: TRBV9; J: TRBJ2-1
CDR3: ASSTSGQPYEQY; V: TRBV6-2/TRBV6-3; J: TRBJ2-7
CDR3: ASSIGTGVLNYGYT; V: TRBV19; J: TRBJ1-2
CDR3: ASSQTSGGAVTQY; V: TRBV3-1/TRBV3-2; J: TRBJ2-5
CDR3: ASSRLNGAKNIQY; V: TRBV11-1; J: TRBJ2-4
CDR3: ASGPLVVAEAF; V: TRBV12-5; J: TRBJ1-1
CDR3: ASSGFRGDTQY; V: TRBV7-8; J: TRBJ2-3
CDR3: ASNPSVSSGQIYGYT; V: TRBV27; J: TRBJ1-2
CDR3: ASSVGTSGGEQETQY; V: TRBV9; J: TRBJ2-5
CDR3: ASSLIAGSPPYNEQF; V: TRBV7-3; J: TRBJ2-1
CDR3: ASSSPGTPTNEKLF; V: TRBV6-5; J: TRBJ1-4
CDR3: ASSPGGLYNEQF; V: TRBV5-1; J: TRBJ2-1
CDR3: ASSHGRANTEAF; V: TRBV28; J: TRBJ1-1
CDR3: ASSYSAFEGNTEAF; V: TRBV6-2/TRBV6-3; J: TRBJ1-1
CDR3: SVANSRDLYQPQH; V: TRBV29-1; J: TRBJ1-5
CDR3: ASCPGTGVHEQY; V: TRBV10-1; J: TRBJ2-7
CDR3: ASIPTRDTHYEQY; V: TRBV28; J: TRBJ2-7
CDR3: ASSRGTGGNQPQH; V: TRBV7-9; J: TRBJ1-5
CDR3: ASSRSSKEDRVRYEQY; V: TRBV4-1; J: TRBJ2-7
CDR3: ASSEYGAHQPQH; V: TRBV6-1; J: TRBJ1-5
CDR3: ASSPGTGYYEQY; V: TRBV7-9; J: TRBJ2-7
CDR3: ASSPSGGGELF; V: TRBV6-6; J: TRBJ2-2
CDR3: ASSVRSGISYEQY; V: TRBV9; J: TRBJ2-7
CDR3: ASTKRDRGGQPQH; V: TRBV2; J: TRBJ1-5